These 9 T cell receptor beta chains were all obtained from the same sample, sequenced in a study of shared clonotypes between healthy human individuals. Only in-frame clones appear in the TCRdb table, and some are missing; sequencing was by immunoSEQ multiplex PCR. The sample records about 600,000 clones, roughly 97% being singletons. Sample: naive CD4+ T cells sorted from blood. As to subset: CD45RA+ positively selected. Source of these receptors: a woman aged 30 to 39 in good health.

The chain has TRBV7-2 and TRBJ2-6; unclear D gene. The CDR3 loop spans 15 amino acids. The V end lost 1 base, the J end lost 0 bases, and 4 bases lay between the germline ends. The germline gives CDR1 SGHTA, CDR2 FQGNSA. The CDR3 DNA follows: TGTGCCAGCAGCTTAGACAGCTCTGGGGCCAACGTCCTGACTTTC. Translated, it gives CASSLDSSGANVLTF.

The chain links TRBV5-1 to TRBJ2-1; 12 nucleotides line up with TRBD2. The germline CDR1 and CDR2 sequences are SGHRS and YFSETQ. The trim removed 1 base at V and 7 bases at J, leaving 3 bases unmatched. The CDR3 extends over 15 amino acids. In nucleotides, the CDR3 is TGCGCCAGCAGCTTGACCACTAGCGGGAGGAATGAGCAGTTCTTC. This codes for CASSLTTSGRNEQFF.

The gene calls are TRBV18 and TRBJ2-7, with 8 bases that match TRBD2. There are 14 residues in the CDR3. V dropped 6 bases and J dropped 5; count of bases not matched to a gene: 9. Germline assignment: CDR1 KGHSH and CDR2 LQKENI. This CDR3 is CASSPTSGIHEQYF. The CDR3 DNA is TGTGCCAGCTCCCCAACTAGCGGAATTCACGAGCAGTACTTC.

This chain joins TRBV19 and TRBJ1-4, with a possible D match to TRBD1 (5 bases). The CDR3 is 16 residues long. With 7 bases removed from V and 7 bases from J, the gap between germline ends came to 22 bases. Germline CDR1 LNHDA, CDR2 SQIVND (reference sequence). CDR3 sequence reads: CASKAGGGQRGEKLFF. The CDR3 nucleotides are TGTGCCAGTAAGGCCGGTGGAGGACAAAGGGGTGAAAAACTGTTTTTT.

The chain uses TRBV14 and TRBJ1-2; D possibly corresponds to TRBD1 (5 bases). Trimming removed 0 bases from V and 4 bases from J, with 12 bases in between. The length of the CDR3 is 15 residues. CDR1 and CDR2 from the germline V gene are SGHDN and FVKESK. The chain's CDR3 is CASSQEGQEFYGYTF. The CDR3 nucleotides read TGTGCCAGCAGCCAAGAGGGGCAGGAATTCTATGGCTACACCTTC. The full variable domain, in which reference TRBV14 and TRBJ1-2 provide the parts outside the CDR3, is EAGVTQFPSHSVIEKGQTVTLRCDPISGHDNLYWYRRVMGKEIKFLLHFVKESKQDESGMPNNRFLAERTGGTYSTLKVQPAELEDSGVYFCASSQEGQEFYGYTFGSGTRLTVV.

This chain links TRBV14 with TRBJ2-5; 8 bases align to TRBD1. The J call could be wrong; TRBJ2-7 is a better fit for the DNA end. In germline, CDR1 is SGHDN, CDR2 FVKESK. This CDR3 has 13 residues. The CDR3 spells CASSLDRGYEQYF. The CDR3 DNA reads as TGTGCCAGCAGCCTAGACAGGGGCTACGAGCAGTACTTC.

The rearrangement links TRBV5-1 to TRBJ2-3, with 7 bases identical to TRBD2. The V gene end was trimmed by 2 bases and the J gene end by 4 bases; junction bases not matched to a gene: 10. The CDR3 has 16 residues. Germline V gene data show CDR1 as SGHRS and CDR2 as YFSETQ. CDR3 region: CASSLSVQGGADTQYF. CDR3 bases: TGCGCCAGCAGCTTAAGCGTGCAGGGAGGGGCAGATACGCAGTATTTT. Full variable domain (rest looked up from reference TRBV5-1 and TRBJ2-3): KAGVTQTPRYLIKTRGQQVTLSCSPISGHRSVSWYQQTPGQGLQFLFEYFSETQRNKGNFPGRFSGRQFSNSRSEMNVSTLELGDSALYLCASSLSVQGGADTQYFGPGTRLTVL.

The V and J genes are TRBV2 and TRBJ2-2, with D tentatively TRBD2 (5 bases). V was shortened by 6 bases and J by 0 bases, with 8 bases between the two germline ends. From germline, CDR1 is SNHLY and CDR2 FYNNEI. The CDR3 consists of 14 residues. The CDR3 DNA follows: TGTGCCAGCAGGGACTCGACGAACACCGGGGAGCTGTTTTTT. As protein: CASRDSTNTGELFF.

The chain joins TRBV18 to TRBJ1-1, with no clear D. V dropped 1 base and J dropped 6 bases, with 12 bases sitting between them. This CDR3 has 14 residues. Germline V CDR1 and CDR2: KGHSH, LQKENI. The CDR3 DNA sequence: TGTGCCAGCTCACCACTGAAGAGACCCGCTGAAGCTTTCTTT. Encoded protein: CASSPLKRPAEAFF.